This TCR beta chain was sequenced during a study of cytomegalovirus exposure and HLA in healthy donors. Primers: 60 Vbeta forward and 13 Jbeta reverse. TCRdb's table, derived via immunoSEQ multiplex PCR, lists solely in-frame clones and lacks some. The table includes 100,000 to 130,000 clones, roughly 82% detected once. The CDR3 contains 12 residues. Germline CDR1 is GTSNPN and CDR2 is SVGIG (reference sequence). The TCR was taken from a man aged 25-45 years in good health and CMV-seropositive. V and J are TRBV30 and TRBJ1-2; D not certain. Material for sequencing was PBMCs. This CDR3 is CALEGENYGYTF. CDR3 DNA: TGTGCACTGGAAGGAGAGAACTATGGCTACACCTTC.